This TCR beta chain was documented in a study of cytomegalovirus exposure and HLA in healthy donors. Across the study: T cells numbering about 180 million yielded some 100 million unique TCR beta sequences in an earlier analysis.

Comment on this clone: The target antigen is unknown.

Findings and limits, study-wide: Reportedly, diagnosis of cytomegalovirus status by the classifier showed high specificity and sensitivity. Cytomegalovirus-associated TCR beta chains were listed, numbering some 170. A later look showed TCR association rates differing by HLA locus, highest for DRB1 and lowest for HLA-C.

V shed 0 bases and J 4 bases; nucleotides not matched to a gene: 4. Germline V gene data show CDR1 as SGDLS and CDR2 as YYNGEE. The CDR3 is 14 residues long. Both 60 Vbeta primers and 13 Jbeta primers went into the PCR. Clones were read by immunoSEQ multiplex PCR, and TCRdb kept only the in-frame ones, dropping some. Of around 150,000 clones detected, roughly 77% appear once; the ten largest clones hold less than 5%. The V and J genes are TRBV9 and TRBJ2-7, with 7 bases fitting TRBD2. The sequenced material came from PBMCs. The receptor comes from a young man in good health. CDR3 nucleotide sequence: TGTGCCAGCAGCGTAGACGGGAGGAGGTACGAGCAGTACTTC. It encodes CASSVDGRRYEQYF.